The rows below give T cell receptor beta chains drawn from one sample of a study of identical twins. TCRdb independently ran MiXCR on the 5' RACE reads; one entry per CDR3 protein. The sample records 350,000 to 600,000 distinct CDR3 sequences, 14% being singletons. The data also belong to a second study, concerning yellow fever vaccine responses in identical twins.

Sequenced sample: CD4+ T cells sorted from blood. These TCRs come from a woman aged 18-29 years in good health. CDR3s include the opening cysteine and the closing phenylalanine or tryptophan. A D gene is named only where the DNA matches it firmly. Some rows mark clone size as missing; the rest say once, few, many or name a class of expanded clone.

CDR3 DNA,CDR3 protein,V gene,CDR3 length,clone size,D gene,J gene
TGCGCCAGTCTGCCTGCGGGGCCCTACGAGCAGTACTTC,CASLPAGPYEQYF,TRBV10-2,13,-,-,TRBJ2-7
TGTGCCAGCAGCAAAGCGACCCCAGAGGGGATGAACACTGAAGCTTTCTTT,CASSKATPEGMNTEAFF,TRBV21-1,17,-,-,TRBJ1-1
TGTGCCAGCAGCCTAGGGGGGGCCGATCTTAATGAGCAGTTCTTC,CASSLGGADLNEQFF,TRBV12-3/TRBV12-4,15,many,-,TRBJ2-1
TGCGCCAGCAGCCAAACCCGGACAGGCAATCAGCCCCAGCATTTT,CASSQTRTGNQPQHF,TRBV4-3,15,-,-,TRBJ1-5
TGTGCCAGCAGCAATAGCGGGGGAAGTTCCTACGAGCAGTACTTC,CASSNSGGSSYEQYF,TRBV6-1,15,few,TRBD2,TRBJ2-7
TGTGCCAGCAGCCAAGATATGCAGGGATACGAGCAGTACTTC,CASSQDMQGYEQYF,TRBV3-1,14,-,-,TRBJ2-7
TGTGCCAGCAGTTTAGCGCTAGCTTACAGGAACAATGAGCAGTTCTTC,CASSLALAYRNNEQFF,TRBV12-3/TRBV12-4,16,-,-,TRBJ2-1
TGCAGCGCCGTCCCGACTAGCGGGGGGCCCACTAGCACAGATACGCAGTATTTT,CSAVPTSGGPTSTDTQYF,TRBV29-1,18,-,TRBD2,TRBJ2-3
TGTGCCAGCAGCTTCGGGACAGGGAAAAGGTACGAGCAGTACTTC,CASSFGTGKRYEQYF,TRBV5-8,15,-,TRBD1,TRBJ2-7
TGTGCCAGCAGCTTAGACTCGAGCTCCTACGAGCAGTACTTC,CASSLDSSSYEQYF,TRBV7-2,14,-,-,TRBJ2-7
TGTGCCAGCAGCGAGCCCGACAGGGGACGCACCGGGGAGCTGTTTTTT,CASSEPDRGRTGELFF,TRBV2,16,-,TRBD1,TRBJ2-2
TGTGCTAGTGGTTCTGGACTAGCGGGCACAGATACGCAGTATTTT,CASGSGLAGTDTQYF,TRBV12-5,15,-,TRBD2,TRBJ2-3
TGTGCCAGCAGGAATCAGAAACCGGGACAAGAGCAGTTCTTC,CASRNQKPGQEQFF,TRBV6-1,14,-,-,TRBJ2-1
TGTGCCAGCAGCGTAGGCACAGGGGGGTCATTCGAGCAGTACTTC,CASSVGTGGSFEQYF,TRBV9,15,-,TRBD1,TRBJ2-7
TGTGCCAGTAGTATATGGGGAGGGCAACTGAACAATGAGCAGTTCTTC,CASSIWGGQLNNEQFF,TRBV19,16,-,TRBD2,TRBJ2-1
TGTGCCAGCAGCCTTCGACGCGGGGGTGAGGGTACTGAAGCTTTCTTT,CASSLRRGGEGTEAFF,TRBV7-9,16,few,-,TRBJ1-1
TGTGCCAGCAACCCAGCGGGGGCCCAAGAGACCCAGTACTTC,CASNPAGAQETQYF,TRBV7-8,14,-,TRBD2,TRBJ2-5
TGTGCCACCAGTGATTCCACTAGGAACACCGGGGAGCTGTTTTTT,CATSDSTRNTGELFF,TRBV24-1,15,-,-,TRBJ2-2
TGCAGTGCTAAAGGGGTATCCAACTATGGCTACACCTTC,CSAKGVSNYGYTF,TRBV20-1,13,-,-,TRBJ1-2
TGTGCCAGCAGCTTGCGGCTAGCGGGGTCCTGGGATACGCAGTATTTT,CASSLRLAGSWDTQYF,TRBV11-3,16,-,TRBD2,TRBJ2-3
TGTGCCAGCAGTGTTGACAGGGGGTATGGGGCCAACGTCCTGACTTTC,CASSVDRGYGANVLTF,TRBV2,16,few,TRBD1,TRBJ2-6
TGCGCCAGCAGTCCTAGATTTTTTGAGCAGTTCTTC,CASSPRFFEQFF,TRBV10-1,12,-,-,TRBJ2-1
TGCAGTGCTAACTGGGGATCAAGTAGCAATCAGCCCCAGCATTTT,CSANWGSSSNQPQHF,TRBV20-1,15,-,-,TRBJ1-5
TGTGCCAGCAGCAGGGGACAGACGAACACCGGGGAGCTGTTTTTT,CASSRGQTNTGELFF,TRBV5-5,15,-,TRBD1,TRBJ2-2
TGCGCCAGCAGCTCGGAAAATCAGGGGCGATCACCCCTCCACTTT,CASSSENQGRSPLHF,TRBV5-1,15,many,-,TRBJ1-6
TGTGCCAGCAGTGAAGCCGGACAGGGAGCCATTCAGTACTTC,CASSEAGQGAIQYF,TRBV6-1,14,-,TRBD1,TRBJ2-4
TGTGCCAGCAGTGAAGAAATGACAGGGAATGGCTACACCTTC,CASSEEMTGNGYTF,TRBV2,14,few,TRBD1,TRBJ1-2
TGTGCCAGCAGCCAAGTAGGCGACGAGCAGTACTTC,CASSQVGDEQYF,TRBV3-1,12,-,-,TRBJ2-7
TGTGCCTCTCACACTAGCGGGCCTTACTACGAGCAGTACTTC,CASHTSGPYYEQYF,TRBV28,14,few,TRBD2,TRBJ2-7
TGTGCCAGCACGACTAGCGGGGAGTACAATGAGCAGTTCTTC,CASTTSGEYNEQFF,TRBV2,14,few,TRBD2,TRBJ2-1
TGCGCCAGCAGCTCACTAGCGACGACCTACAATGAGCAGTTCTTC,CASSSLATTYNEQFF,TRBV5-1,15,-,TRBD2,TRBJ2-1